This T cell receptor beta chain comes out of a study of blood T cells in healthy people across ages. Only a few counts were recorded for this clonotype. Its antigen is as yet unknown. Each donor supplied roughly 9.2 milliliters of peripheral blood. Study-level results: In the absence of known donor CMV status, changes in expanded clonotypes were possibly confounded. The lack of PBMC sorting stopped any conclusive naive versus antigen-experienced comparison.

PCR was performed a second time for roughly 7 to 12 cycles using a sample-barcoded 5' primer and a J-beta primer mix. The authors tagged each cDNA molecule using a template-switch adaptor with 12 random nucleotides. Via MiXCR, TCRdb re-called the 5' RACE reads, giving one row per CDR3 protein. This sample has around 1,000,000 distinct CDR3 sequences, with 30% to 40% found just once. The sequenced sample was blood. The source is a man between 18 and 35 years old in good health.

In nucleotides, the CDR3 is TGCAGCGTTGAACCAGACACCGGGGAGCTGTTTTTT. It codes for CSVEPDTGELFF. This rearrangement joins TRBV29-1 to TRBJ2-2, with D unclear. Germline values: CDR1 SQVTM, CDR2 ANQGSEA. This CDR3 has 12 residues. V was shortened by 2 bases and J by 3 bases, with 4 bases between the two germline ends.